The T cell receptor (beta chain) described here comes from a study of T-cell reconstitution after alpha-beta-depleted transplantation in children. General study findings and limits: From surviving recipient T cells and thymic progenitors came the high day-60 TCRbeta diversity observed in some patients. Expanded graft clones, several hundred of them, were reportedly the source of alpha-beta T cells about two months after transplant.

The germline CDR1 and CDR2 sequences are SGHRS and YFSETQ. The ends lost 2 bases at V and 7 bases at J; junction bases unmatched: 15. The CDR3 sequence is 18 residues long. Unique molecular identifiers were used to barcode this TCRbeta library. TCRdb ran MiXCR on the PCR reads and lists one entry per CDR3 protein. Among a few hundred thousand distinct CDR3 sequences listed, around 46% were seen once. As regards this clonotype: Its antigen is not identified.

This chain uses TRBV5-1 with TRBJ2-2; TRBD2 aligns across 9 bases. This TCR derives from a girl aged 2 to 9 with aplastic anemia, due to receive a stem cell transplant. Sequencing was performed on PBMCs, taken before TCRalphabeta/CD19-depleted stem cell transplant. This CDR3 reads CASSFIPPGGGAVGELFF. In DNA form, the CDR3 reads TGCGCCAGCAGCTTTATCCCCCCCGGCGGGGGGGCCGTCGGGGAGCTGTTTTTT. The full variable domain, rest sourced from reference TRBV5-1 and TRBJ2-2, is KAGVTQTPRYLIKTRGQQVTLSCSPISGHRSVSWYQQTPGQGLQFLFEYFSETQRNKGNFPGRFSGRQFSNSRSEMNVSTLELGDSALYLCASSFIPPGGGAVGELFFGEGSRLTVL.